This is a list of T cell receptor beta chains from one sample in a study of read filtering for tumor transcriptome and immune sequencing. TCRdb passed the reads through MiXCR, listing each CDR3 protein once. The table lists tens of thousands of distinct CDR3 sequences, about 12% of them singletons. Sequenced sample: a population of CD138-negative cells sorted from bone marrow. These receptors all come from a donor at least 40 years old with multiple myeloma. The CDR3 runs from the conserved cysteine through the conserved F or W. A D gene is named only where the DNA matches it firmly. Rows give clone size only sometimes, using once, few, many, or a class for an expanded clone.

J gene	D gene	V gene	clone size	CDR3 protein	CDR3 DNA
TRBJ1-2	-	TRBV6-1	many	CASSEAGDYGYTF	TGTGCCAGCAGTGAAGCAGGGGACTATGGCTACACCTTC
TRBJ2-6	-	TRBV12-3/TRBV12-4	many	CASSFGSGANVLTF	TGTGCCAGCAGTTTCGGGTCTGGGGCCAACGTCCTGACTTTC
TRBJ2-2	TRBD2	TRBV2	many	CASSETSGNTGELFF	TGTGCCAGCAGTGAAACTAGCGGGAACACCGGGGAGCTGTTTTTT
TRBJ1-1	TRBD1	TRBV7-8	many	CASSLMGQGMTEAFF	TGTGCCAGCAGCTTAATGGGACAGGGTATGACTGAAGCTTTCTTT
TRBJ2-7	-	TRBV28	many	CASSPGTVGLNEQYF	TGTGCCAGCAGTCCCGGAACAGTCGGGTTAAACGAGCAGTACTTC
TRBJ1-5	TRBD1	TRBV18	many	CASSPQGASNQPQHF	TGTGCCAGCTCACCACAGGGGGCGAGCAATCAGCCCCAGCATTTT
TRBJ2-4	TRBD1	TRBV30	-	CAWSGQGMPQYF	TGTGCCTGGAGTGGACAGGGGATGCCTCAGTACTTC
TRBJ2-2	-	TRBV7-9	-	CANSFSDTGELFF	TGTGCCAACAGCTTTTCGGACACCGGGGAGCTGTTTTTT
TRBJ2-1	TRBD2	TRBV27	many	CASSSNLAGGVNEQFF	TGTGCCAGCAGTTCTAATCTAGCGGGAGGCGTCAATGAGCAGTTCTTC
TRBJ2-1	-	TRBV6-6	medium-sized	CASSYSTENEQFF	TGTGCCAGCAGTTACTCGACGGAGAATGAGCAGTTCTTC
TRBJ2-2	-	TRBV11-3	many	CASSPSSRPGELFF	TGTGCCAGCAGCCCAAGCAGTAGGCCCGGGGAGCTGTTTTTT
TRBJ2-5	-	TRBV18	-	CASSLLSRDGETQYF	TGTGCCAGCTCACTACTGTCTAGGGATGGTGAGACCCAGTACTTC
TRBJ1-1	-	TRBV7-9	many	CASSDQGGPEAFF	TGTGCCAGCAGCGACCAAGGAGGACCTGAAGCTTTCTTT
TRBJ2-3	-	TRBV19	many	CASRTRGGTDTQYF	TGTGCCAGTAGGACCAGGGGAGGCACAGATACGCAGTATTTT
TRBJ2-3	-	TRBV2	many	CASYVGADTQYF	TGTGCCAGCTACGTCGGAGCTGATACGCAGTATTTT
TRBJ2-7	TRBD1	TRBV29-1	many	CSGTDRGHEQYF	TGCAGCGGAACCGACAGGGGGCACGAGCAGTACTTC
TRBJ2-5	-	TRBV18	few	CASTPPAGLQETQYF	TGTGCCAGCACACCACCTGCAGGGCTCCAAGAGACCCAGTACTTC
TRBJ1-5	-	TRBV20-1	many	CSVERANAGNQPQHF	TGCAGTGTTGAGAGGGCAAATGCGGGCAATCAGCCCCAGCATTTT
TRBJ2-5	-	TRBV20-1	many	CSASESQQQETQYF	TGCAGTGCGTCGGAAAGCCAGCAGCAAGAGACCCAGTACTTC
TRBJ2-1	-	TRBV5-6	medium-sized	CASSTYDRRYNEQFF	TGTGCCAGCAGCACATACGACAGGAGATACAATGAGCAGTTCTTC
TRBJ2-1	TRBD1	TRBV7-9	many	CASSKTGNEQFF	TGTGCCAGCTCAAAGACAGGGAATGAGCAGTTCTTC
TRBJ1-1	-	TRBV6-2/TRBV6-3	-	CASSLGTEASF	TGTGCCAGCAGTCTCGGCACTGAAGCTTCCTTT
TRBJ1-4	-	TRBV5-1	many	CASSLVSGGAGEKLFF	TGCGCCAGCAGCTTGGTTTCTGGCGGGGCGGGTGAAAAACTGTTTTTT
TRBJ2-2	-	TRBV5-1	-	CASSLDGRNTGELFF	TGCGCCAGCAGCTTGGACGGGAGGAACACCGGGGAGCTGTTTTTT
TRBJ2-1	TRBD2	TRBV10-3	many	CAISGTSGSSYNEQFF	TGTGCCATCAGTGGGACTAGCGGGAGCTCCTACAATGAGCAGTTCTTC
TRBJ2-5	TRBD2	TRBV9	many	CASSALLASQTQYF	TGTGCCAGCAGCGCACTACTAGCGTCGCAGACCCAGTACTTC
TRBJ1-2	-	TRBV30	many	CACLGDGYTF	TGTGCCTGTCTTGGGGATGGCTACACCTTC
TRBJ2-1	-	TRBV20-1	-	CSARDVGFAQFF	TGCAGTGCTAGAGATGTAGGATTTGCGCAGTTCTTC
TRBJ1-2	-	TRBV3-1	many	CASSPAGALVNGYTF	TGTGCCAGCAGCCCTGCGGGGGCCCTTGTCAATGGCTACACCTTC
TRBJ1-1	TRBD1	TRBV30	many	CAWGGGGLSTEAFF	TGTGCCTGGGGAGGAGGGGGCCTGAGCACTGAAGCTTTCTTT
TRBJ2-1	-	TRBV5-1	many	CASSPTQYNEQFF	TGCGCCAGCAGCCCAACACAATACAATGAGCAGTTCTTC
TRBJ2-2	-	TRBV29-1	many	CSVEDLVNSNTGELFF	TGCAGCGTTGAAGATCTGGTGAATTCGAACACCGGGGAGCTGTTTTTT
TRBJ1-2	-	TRBV4-1	many	CASSQAPAEGYGYTF	TGCGCCAGCAGCCAAGCGCCAGCAGAAGGCTATGGCTACACCTTC
TRBJ1-2	TRBD1	TRBV7-9	-	CASIELQGAWGPYTF	TGTGCCAGCATTGAACTACAGGGGGCCTGGGGGCCCTACACCTTC
TRBJ2-3	TRBD2	TRBV30	many	CARGGGTDPIDTQYF	TGTGCCCGGGGGGGAGGGACGGACCCGATTGATACGCAGTATTTT